The 7 T cell receptor beta chains presented below share a single source sample, sequenced in a study of T cell responses to AZD1222 COVID-19 vaccine. Measured with immunoSEQ multiplex PCR; TCRdb has only the in-frame clones, and not every one. The data contain 100,000 to 150,000 clones, 85% to 90% of them singletons. This specimen was peripheral blood, taken 28 days after the second AZD1222 dose. These TCRs come from an adult who received the AZD1222 COVID-19 vaccine.

V is TRBV3-1 (or the pseudogene TRBV3-2) and J is TRBJ1-6; D is ambiguous. CDR3 length: 15 residues. Germline CDR1 is LGHDT and CDR2 is YNNKEL (reference sequence). Trimming took 3 bases from V and 4 from J, leaving 10 bases between them. The CDR3, as DNA: TGTGCCAGCAGCCATGCGGTCGCTTATAATTCACCCCTCCACTTT. Amino acid sequence: CASSHAVAYNSPLHF.

The chain couples TRBV11-3 to TRBJ2-1; TRBD2 aligns across 9 bases. Germline-derived CDR1 and CDR2 are SGHNT and YENEEA. CDR3 length: 16 residues. Trimming at V came to 5 bases and at J to 8 bases, leaving 13 bases not matched to a gene. This chain's CDR3 is CASSPTRGGASDEQFF. The CDR3 DNA is TGTGCCAGCAGCCCCACGCGCGGGGGGGCCTCGGATGAGCAGTTCTTC.

This sequence joins TRBV7-9 and TRBJ2-1; D not resolved. The CDR3 is made up of 11 amino acids. Germline V gives CDR1 SEHNR, CDR2 FQNEAQ (reference sequence). The V gene lost 7 bases and the J gene lost 7 bases, with 8 bases spanning the gap. CDR3 in amino acids: CASTRKNEQFF. CDR3 nucleotide sequence: TGTGCCAGCACAAGAAAGAATGAGCAGTTCTTC.

The rearrangement links TRBV6-2 or TRBV6-3 to TRBJ2-7, with D tentatively TRBD1 (6 bases). The CDR3 is 16 amino acids. Trimming took 6 bases from V and 2 from J, leaving 20 bases between them. Per the germline V gene, CDR1 is MNHEY and CDR2 is SVGEGT. For the CDR3, the DNA is TGTGCCAGCAGCCCTAAGAGACGGCAGGGGACCTACGAGCAGTACTTC. Its protein product is CASSPKRRQGTYEQYF.

The V and J genes are TRBV6-2 or TRBV6-3 and TRBJ1-5, with a possible D match to TRBD1 (6 bases). Trimming removed 6 bases at V and 4 bases at J, with 22 bases between. The germline gives CDR1 MNHEY, CDR2 SVGEGT. This CDR3 has 17 residues. The CDR3 nucleotides are TGTGCCAGCAGCCCTGCCGGGGGGGCGCAAATTAATCAGCCCCAGCATTTT. This translates into CASSPAGGAQINQPQHF.

The V gene is TRBV9, the J gene TRBJ1-3; D might be TRBD1 (6 bases). Germline CDR1 reads SGDLS; CDR2 reads YYNGEE. Trimming shortened V by 2 bases and J by 2 bases, and 20 bases separated the two germline ends. CDR3 length: 18 amino acids. Here the CDR3 DNA reads TGTGCCAGCAGCGTCTCGGCAGGGGTGTCGGGCACTGGAAACACCATATATTTT. This codes for CASSVSAGVSGTGNTIYF.

V is TRBV19 and J is TRBJ1-2, with D perhaps TRBD1 (6 bases). CDR3 size: 14 residues. The V end was cut by 3 bases, the J end by 3 bases, with 11 bases between. Germline CDR1 LNHDA, CDR2 SQIVND (reference sequence). CDR3 bases: TGTGCCAGTAGTATGACAGGATATTACTATGGCTACACCTTC. Its protein is CASSMTGYYYGYTF.